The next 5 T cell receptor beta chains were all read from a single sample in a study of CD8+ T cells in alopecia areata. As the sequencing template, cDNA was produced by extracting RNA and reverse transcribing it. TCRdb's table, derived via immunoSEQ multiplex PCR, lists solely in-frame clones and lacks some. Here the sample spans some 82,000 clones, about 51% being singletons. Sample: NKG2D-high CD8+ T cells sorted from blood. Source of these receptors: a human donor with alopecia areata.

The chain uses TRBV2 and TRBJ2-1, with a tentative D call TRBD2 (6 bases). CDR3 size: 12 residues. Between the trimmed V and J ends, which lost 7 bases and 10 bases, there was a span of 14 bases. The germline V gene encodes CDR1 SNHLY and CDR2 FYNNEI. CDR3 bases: TGTGCCAGCAATAGGAGGGACGGAGAGCAGTTCTTC. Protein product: CASNRRDGEQFF.

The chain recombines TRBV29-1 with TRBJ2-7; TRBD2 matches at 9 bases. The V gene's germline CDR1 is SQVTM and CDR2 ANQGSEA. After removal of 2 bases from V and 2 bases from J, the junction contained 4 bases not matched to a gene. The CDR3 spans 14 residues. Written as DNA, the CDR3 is TGCAGCGTTGAATCTAGCGGGACCACCTACGAGCAGTACTTC. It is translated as CSVESSGTTYEQYF.

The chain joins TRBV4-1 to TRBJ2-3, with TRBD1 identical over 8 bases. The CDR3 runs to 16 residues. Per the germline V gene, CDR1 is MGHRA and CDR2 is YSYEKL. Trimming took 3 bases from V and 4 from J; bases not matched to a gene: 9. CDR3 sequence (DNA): TGCGCCAGCAGCCAGCCCCCGGGACAGGTAGCAGATACGCAGTATTTT. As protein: CASSQPPGQVADTQYF.

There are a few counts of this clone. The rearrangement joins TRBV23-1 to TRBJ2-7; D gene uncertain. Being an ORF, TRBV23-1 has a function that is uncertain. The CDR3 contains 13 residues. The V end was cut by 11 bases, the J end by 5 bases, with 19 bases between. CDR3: CAPPRQRHDEQYF. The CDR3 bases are TGCGCCCCCCCTCGGCAGCGACATGACGAGCAGTACTTC.

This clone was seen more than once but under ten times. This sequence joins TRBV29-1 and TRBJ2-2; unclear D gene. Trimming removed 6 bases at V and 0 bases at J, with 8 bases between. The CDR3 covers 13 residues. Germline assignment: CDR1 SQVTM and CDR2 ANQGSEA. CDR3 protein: CSVPGPNTGELFF. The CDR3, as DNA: TGCAGCGTCCCCGGGCCGAACACCGGGGAGCTGTTTTTT.